This T cell receptor (beta chain) was captured by sequencing in a study of shared clonotypes between healthy human individuals. The study, taken as a whole, reports: The small donor group covered limited genetic and exposure diversity.

Details on this clone: Its antigen is unknown. Mismatch with germline at one junction end may stem from a read error.

This CDR3 is 15 amino acids long. The V gene's germline CDR1 is MNHNY and CDR2 SVGAGI (reference sequence). Participating donors were healthy, HIV-negative adults free of recent acute infections or vaccinations. About 32,000 T cell genomes (about 280 ng DNA) went into each PBMC replicate. The repertoire was sequenced with immunoSEQ multiplex PCR; TCRdb's copy has only in-frame clones and lacks some. This sample has fewer than 550,000 clones, with nearly 80% found just once. This receptor was obtained from a woman in her thirties or forties in good health. Some clones in this sample may be carry-over from other donors' samples. This chain links TRBV6-6 with TRBJ1-1; no clear D. Sequencing input: PBMCs. The CDR3 region has the DNA TGTGCCAGCAGTACGAGGGAGGGAGGGAACACTGAAGATTTCTTT. Translated, it gives CASSTREGGNTEDFF.